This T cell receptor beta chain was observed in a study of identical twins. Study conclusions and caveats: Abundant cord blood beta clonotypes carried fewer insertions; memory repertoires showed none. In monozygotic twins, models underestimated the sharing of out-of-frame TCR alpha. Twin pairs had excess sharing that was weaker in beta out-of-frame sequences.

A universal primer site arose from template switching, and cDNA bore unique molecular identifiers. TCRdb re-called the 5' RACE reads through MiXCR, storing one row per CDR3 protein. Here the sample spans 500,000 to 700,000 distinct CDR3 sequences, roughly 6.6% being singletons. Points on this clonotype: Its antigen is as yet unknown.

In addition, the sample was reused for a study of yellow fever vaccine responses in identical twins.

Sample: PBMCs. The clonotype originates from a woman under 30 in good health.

CDR3 in amino acids: CASSPWTGASGANVLTF. CDR3 sequence (DNA): TGTGCCAGCAGCCCGTGGACAGGCGCCTCTGGGGCCAACGTCCTGACTTTC. The J gene is TRBJ2-6, the V gene TRBV3-1, with TRBD1 identical over 7 bases. Per germline, CDR1 LGHDT and CDR2 YNNKEL (reference sequence). This CDR3 has 17 amino acids. The ends lost 4 bases at V and 0 bases at J; junction bases unmatched: 6.